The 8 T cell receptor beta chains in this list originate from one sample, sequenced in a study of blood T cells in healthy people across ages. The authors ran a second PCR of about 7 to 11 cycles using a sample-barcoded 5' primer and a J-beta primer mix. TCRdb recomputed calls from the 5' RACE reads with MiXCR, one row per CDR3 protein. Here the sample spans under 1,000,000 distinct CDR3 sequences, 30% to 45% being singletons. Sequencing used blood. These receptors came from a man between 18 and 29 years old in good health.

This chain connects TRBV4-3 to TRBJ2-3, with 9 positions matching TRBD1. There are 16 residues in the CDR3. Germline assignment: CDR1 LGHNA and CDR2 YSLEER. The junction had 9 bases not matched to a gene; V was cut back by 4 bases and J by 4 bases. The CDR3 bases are TGCGCCAGCAGCCCGGATCCGGGACAGGGACCAGATACGCAGTATTTT. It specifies CASSPDPGQGPDTQYF.

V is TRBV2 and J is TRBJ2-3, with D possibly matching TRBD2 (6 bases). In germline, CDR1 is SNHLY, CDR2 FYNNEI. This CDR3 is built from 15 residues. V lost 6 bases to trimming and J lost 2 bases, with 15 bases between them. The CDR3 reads CASRRRGISTDTQYF. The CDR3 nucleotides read TGTGCCAGCAGGAGGAGGGGTATCTCCACAGATACGCAGTATTTT.

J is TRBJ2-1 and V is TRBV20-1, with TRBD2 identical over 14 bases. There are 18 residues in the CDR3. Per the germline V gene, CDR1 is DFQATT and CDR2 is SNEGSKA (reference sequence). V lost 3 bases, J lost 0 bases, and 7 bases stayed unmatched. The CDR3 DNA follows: TGCAGTGCTAGCCCTCCGACTAGCGGGGGGGTCTCCTACAATGAGCAGTTCTTC. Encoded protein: CSASPPTSGGVSYNEQFF.

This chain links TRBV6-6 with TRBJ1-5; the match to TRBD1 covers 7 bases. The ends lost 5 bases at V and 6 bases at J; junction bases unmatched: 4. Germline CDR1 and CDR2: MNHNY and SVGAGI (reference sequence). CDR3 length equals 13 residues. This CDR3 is CASSDRVVQPQHF. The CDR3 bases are TGTGCCAGCAGTGACAGGGTGGTTCAGCCCCAGCATTTT.

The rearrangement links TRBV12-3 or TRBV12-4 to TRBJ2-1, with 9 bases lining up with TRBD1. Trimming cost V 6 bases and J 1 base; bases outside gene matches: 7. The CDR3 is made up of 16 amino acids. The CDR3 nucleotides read TGTGCCAGCAGCCAGAACAGGGGGCGGTCCTACAATGAGCAGTTCTTC. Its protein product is CASSQNRGRSYNEQFF.

CDR3 sequence (DNA): TGCAGTGCCGGGGACAGGGTGGCCGAGCAGTACTTC. Translation gives CSAGDRVAEQYF. This chain links TRBV20-1 with TRBJ2-7, with TRBD1 matching 9 bases. This CDR3 has 12 residues. Germline V gene data show CDR1 as DFQATT and CDR2 as SNEGSKA (reference sequence). With V trimmed by 6 bases and J by 6 bases, 6 bases remained unmatched.

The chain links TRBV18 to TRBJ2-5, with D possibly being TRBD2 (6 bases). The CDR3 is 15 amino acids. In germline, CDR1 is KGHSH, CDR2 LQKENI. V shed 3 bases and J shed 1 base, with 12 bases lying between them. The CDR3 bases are TGTGCCAGCTCACCTCCGGGACTCACCCAAGAGACCCAGTACTTC. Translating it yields CASSPPGLTQETQYF.

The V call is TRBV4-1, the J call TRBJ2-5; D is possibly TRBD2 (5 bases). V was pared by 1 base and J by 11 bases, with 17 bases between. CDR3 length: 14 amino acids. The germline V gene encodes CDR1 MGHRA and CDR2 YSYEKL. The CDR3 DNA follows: TGCGCCAGCAGCCAAGTTGGAGGTCCGTTAGAGCAGTACTTC. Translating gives CASSQVGGPLEQYF.